These 23 T cell receptor beta chains originate from one sample sequenced in a study of human CD4 T cells and Enterobacteriaceae. Sorting took every CD4+ cell except CD45RA+CCR7+CD95- naive cells, reaching over 95% purity. Assay: immunoSEQ multiplex PCR; the TCRdb copy retains only in-frame clones and omits some. Here the sample spans tens of thousands of clones, approximately 82% being singletons. Source material: memory CD4+ T cells from blood. Receptor source: a human donor in good health.

The rearrangement joins TRBV7-9 to TRBJ2-6, with 10 positions matching TRBD1. Germline trimming cut 5 bases from V and 4 bases from J; bases unmatched to any gene: 11. The CDR3 consists of 18 residues. Germline V gene sequence: CDR1 SEHNR, CDR2 FQNEAQ (reference sequence). As DNA, the CDR3 is TGTGCCAGCAGCACACGACAGGGGGCACGGGCCGGGGCCAACGTCCTGACTTTC. It encodes CASSTRQGARAGANVLTF.

This sequence joins TRBV5-1 and TRBJ1-5; the match to TRBD1 covers 7 bases. CDR1 SGHRS and CDR2 YFSETQ come from the germline V gene. The junction had 0 bases not matched to a gene; V was cut back by 0 bases and J by 0 bases. The length of the CDR3 is 15 residues. CDR3 region: CASSLGDSSNQPQHF. The CDR3 coding sequence is TGCGCCAGCAGCTTGGGGGACAGTAGCAATCAGCCCCAGCATTTT.

The rearrangement links TRBV10-2 to TRBJ2-2; D is uncertain. Trimming cost V 0 bases and J 5 bases, with 7 bases left between them. CDR3 length equals 14 residues. The germline CDR1 and CDR2 sequences are WSHSY and SAAADI. The CDR3 protein is CASSESGKTGELFF. DNA for the CDR3: TGCGCCAGCAGTGAGTCGGGTAAAACCGGGGAGCTGTTTTTT.

V and J are TRBV4-1 and TRBJ1-5; D remains unclear. Germline lookup yields CDR1 MGHRA and CDR2 YSYEKL. The CDR3 consists of 14 residues. V lost 5 bases, J lost 4 bases, and 12 bases lay in between. Here the CDR3 reads CASSDAGRNQPQHF. In nucleotides, the CDR3 is TGCGCCAGCAGCGACGCAGGTAGGAATCAGCCCCAGCATTTT.

V usage is TRBV4-1 and J usage is TRBJ2-5; D is possibly TRBD1 (7 bases). Germline V gene sequence: CDR1 MGHRA, CDR2 YSYEKL. The CDR3 is made up of 16 amino acids. Trimming removed 4 bases at V and 5 bases at J, with 20 bases between. The CDR3 bases are TGCGCCAGCAGCCCGGGGCGGGGACAGTGGGGGGAGACCCAGTACTTC. Protein: CASSPGRGQWGETQYF.

The rearrangement links TRBV6-4 to TRBJ1-2; weak D call: TRBD1 (6 bases). V was pared by 6 bases and J by 6 bases, with 29 bases between. The CDR3 extends over 18 amino acids. The germline V gene encodes CDR1 MRHNA and CDR2 SNTAGT. DNA for the CDR3: TGTGCCAGCAGCCCCCTCCCTACGACAGGTCCCCCTTTCGATGGCTACACCTTC. This translates into CASSPLPTTGPPFDGYTF.

The rearrangement uses TRBV18 and TRBJ1-4, with 8 nucleotides matching TRBD1. This CDR3 has 14 residues. Germline CDR1 and CDR2: KGHSH and LQKENI. V trimming: 3 bases; J trimming: 6 bases; junction bases outside the gene matches: 3. CDR3 DNA: TGTGCCAGCTCACCCCAGGGGGCGGATGAAAAACTGTTTTTT. Translation: CASSPQGADEKLFF.

The V call is TRBV6-5, the J call TRBJ2-3; D uncertain. Trimming took 0 bases from V and 6 from J, leaving 10 bases between them. Germline V gene lookup returns CDR1 MNHEY and CDR2 SVGAGI. The length of the CDR3 is 14 residues. CDR3 coding DNA: TGTGCCAGCAGTTACTCGGTACACCGGGATACGCAGTATTTT. Protein: CASSYSVHRDTQYF.

The rearrangement links TRBV2 to TRBJ1-6, with 7 bases lining up with TRBD1. With V trimmed by 6 bases and J by 10 bases, 6 bases remained unmatched. This CDR3 spans 13 amino acids. Looked up from germline, CDR1 is SNHLY and CDR2 is FYNNEI. The chain's CDR3 is CASRARGNSPLHF. The CDR3 bases are TGTGCCAGCAGAGCCAGGGGGAACTCACCCCTCCACTTT.

This rearrangement joins TRBV28 to TRBJ2-7; perhaps D is TRBD1 or TRBD2 (5 bases each). This CDR3 comprises 14 residues. CDR1 and CDR2 from the germline V gene are MDHEN and SYDVKM. The V and J ends lost 5 bases and 7 bases respectively, with 18 bases between them. As DNA, the CDR3 is TGTGCCAGCAGTGGGCCGGGACCCCTCGCGGAGCAGTACTTC. It encodes CASSGPGPLAEQYF.

This clone was seen more than once but under ten times. The chain links TRBV19 to TRBJ2-2; weak D call: TRBD2 (7 bases). Trimming took 7 bases from V and 0 from J, leaving 12 bases between them. This CDR3 has 15 residues. Germline CDR1 is LNHDA and CDR2 is SQIVND (reference sequence). CDR3 sequence reads: CASTGGGANTGELFF. As DNA, the CDR3 is TGTGCCAGTACCGGAGGGGGGGCGAACACCGGGGAGCTGTTTTTT.

V gene TRBV5-1 combines with J gene TRBJ1-2; weak D call: TRBD1 (6 bases). V gave up 4 bases and J gave up 0 bases, with 25 bases separating them. Germline CDR1 is SGHRS and CDR2 is YFSETQ. This CDR3 region has 19 residues. In nucleotides, the CDR3 is TGCGCCAGCAGCCGACGCCCTCCAGGGGAAATTGGAGCTAACTATGGCTACACCTTC. As protein: CASSRRPPGEIGANYGYTF.

The rearrangement uses TRBV5-3 and TRBJ2-1; unclear D gene. TRBV5-3 is noted as an ORF with a role that remains uncertain. CDR3 length: 18 amino acids. Trimming took off 4 bases at V and 1 base at J, with 21 bases between the two ends. CDR3 sequence reads: CARSPAIPRARSYNEQFF. CDR3 nucleotides: TGTGCCAGAAGCCCCGCTATCCCCCGGGCTCGGTCCTACAATGAGCAGTTCTTC.

The V and J genes are TRBV7-3 and TRBJ2-3, with 7 bases aligning to TRBD1. This CDR3 spans 16 amino acids. Germline CDR1 and CDR2: SGHTA and FQGTGA. V lost 1 base to trimming and J lost 2 bases; unmatched junction nucleotides: 6. The chain's CDR3 is CASSLRRQGVTDTQYF. The CDR3, as DNA: TGTGCCAGCAGCTTAAGACGGCAGGGGGTCACAGATACGCAGTATTTT.

This clone was detected a few times. The rearrangement links TRBV7-2 to TRBJ1-5; D call uncertain. Looked up from germline, CDR1 is SGHTA and CDR2 is FQGNSA. Trimming shortened V by 0 bases and J by 7 bases, and 13 bases separated the two germline ends. This CDR3 spans 15 amino acids. The CDR3 protein is CASSLAGGPAQPQHF. DNA for the CDR3: TGTGCCAGCAGCTTAGCGGGAGGCCCGGCGCAGCCCCAGCATTTT.

The rearrangement uses TRBV5-5 and TRBJ2-7; the D gene is possibly TRBD1 (5 bases). CDR1 and CDR2 (germline): SGHKS, YYEKEE (reference sequence). The germline V and J ends were trimmed by 2 bases and 0 bases, with 9 bases remaining between them. The CDR3 loop spans 14 amino acids. CDR3 amino acids: CASSLTGTSYEQYF. The CDR3 DNA reads as TGTGCCAGCAGCTTAACAGGAACCTCCTACGAGCAGTACTTC. The whole variable domain, filled in from reference TRBV5-5 and TRBJ2-7, reads DAGVTQSPTHLIKTRGQQVTLRCSPISGHKSVSWYQQVLGQGPQFIFQYYEKEERGRGNFPDRFSARQFPNYSSELNVNALLLGDSALYLCASSLTGTSYEQYFGPGTRLTVT.

The chain has TRBV27 and TRBJ2-3; tentative D call: TRBD2 (6 bases). Germline CDR1 reads MNHEY; CDR2 reads SMNVEV (reference sequence). The length of the CDR3 is 16 residues. The V and J ends lost 6 bases and 2 bases respectively, with 18 bases between them. CDR3 region: CASSGGAQSFTDTQYF. The CDR3 nucleotides are TGTGCCAGCAGCGGAGGGGCTCAGTCTTTCACAGATACGCAGTATTTT.

The chain joins TRBV6-6 to TRBJ2-1, with 7 bases matching TRBD1. Trimming took 2 bases from V and 4 from J; bases not matched to a gene: 5. Germline V gives CDR1 MNHNY, CDR2 SVGAGI (reference sequence). CDR3 size: 15 residues. CDR3 protein: CASSYPQGVYNEQFF. As DNA, the CDR3 is TGTGCCAGCAGTTACCCGCAGGGGGTATACAATGAGCAGTTCTTC.

CDR3 residues: CASSLLGQQSYEQYF. The CDR3, as DNA: TGTGCCAGCAGTTTATTGGGGCAGCAGTCCTACGAGCAGTACTTC. The J gene is TRBJ2-7, the V gene TRBV27; D might be TRBD1 (5 bases). CDR3 size: 15 residues. From germline, CDR1 is MNHEY and CDR2 SMNVEV (reference sequence). Trimming removed 1 base from V and 1 base from J, with 11 bases in between.

The rearrangement uses TRBV28 and TRBJ2-3; TRBD2 matches 12 bases. The CDR3 covers 17 residues. After removal of 3 bases from V and 2 bases from J, the junction contained 6 bases not matched to a gene. Germline assignment: CDR1 MDHEN and CDR2 SYDVKM. The CDR3 coding sequence is TGTGCCAGCAGTTTGGGGGGACTAGCGGGTAACACAGATACGCAGTATTTT. Its translation is CASSLGGLAGNTDTQYF. The whole variable domain, remainder taken from reference TRBV28 and TRBJ2-3, is DVKVTQSSRYLVKRTGEKVFLECVQDMDHENMFWYRQDPGLGLRLIYFSYDVKMKEKGDIPEGYSVSREKKERFSLILESASTNQTSMYLCASSLGGLAGNTDTQYFGPGTRLTVL.

This clone was seen once. V usage is TRBV21-1 and J usage is TRBJ2-1; TRBD2 is taken as the D call from the table, unchecked against the DNA. TRBV21-1 constitutes a pseudogene. The CDR3 runs 17 residues. The CDR3 region has the DNA TGTGCCAGCAGCATAATGAGGGTGAGGGCGAAGTACAATGAGCAGTTCTTC. Protein product: CASSIMRVRAKYNEQFF.

This sequence joins TRBV6-5 and TRBJ2-7; the match to TRBD1 covers 8 bases. The V segment lost 6 bases and the J segment 2 bases; nucleotides outside the gene matches: 9. Germline-derived CDR1 and CDR2 are MNHEY and SVGAGI. The CDR3 spans 15 residues. This chain's CDR3 is CASSPQGAQAYEQYF. The CDR3 DNA sequence: TGTGCCAGCAGCCCCCAGGGGGCGCAGGCCTACGAGCAGTACTTC.

The chain has TRBV7-9 and TRBJ1-2, with no clear D. The CDR3 runs to 12 residues. V was clipped by 7 bases and J by 8 bases, with 14 bases between them. Germline loops: CDR1 SEHNR, CDR2 FQNEAQ (reference sequence). The chain's CDR3 is CASTESREGYTF. In DNA form, the CDR3 reads TGTGCCAGCACCGAATCACGAGAGGGCTACACCTTC.